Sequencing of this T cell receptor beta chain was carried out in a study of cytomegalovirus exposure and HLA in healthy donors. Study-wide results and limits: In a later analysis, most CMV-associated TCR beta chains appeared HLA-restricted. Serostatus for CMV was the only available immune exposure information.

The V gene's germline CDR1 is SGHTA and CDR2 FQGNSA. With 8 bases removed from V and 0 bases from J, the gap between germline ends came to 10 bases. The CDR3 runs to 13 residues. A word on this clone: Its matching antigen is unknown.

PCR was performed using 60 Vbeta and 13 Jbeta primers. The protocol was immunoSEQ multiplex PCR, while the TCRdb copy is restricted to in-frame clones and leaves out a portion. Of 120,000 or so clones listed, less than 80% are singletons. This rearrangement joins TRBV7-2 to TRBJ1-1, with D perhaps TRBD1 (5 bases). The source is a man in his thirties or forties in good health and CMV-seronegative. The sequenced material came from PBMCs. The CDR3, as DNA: TGTGCCAGCGAGCGACAGATGAACACTGAAGCTTTCTTT. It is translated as CASERQMNTEAFF. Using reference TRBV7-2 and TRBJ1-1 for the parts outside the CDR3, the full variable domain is GAGVSQSPSNKVTEKGKDVELRCDPISGHTALYWYRQSLGQGLEFLIYFQGNSAPDKSGLPSDRFSAERTGGSVSTLTIQRTQQEDSAVYLCASERQMNTEAFFGQGTRLTVV.